The 10 T cell receptor beta chains below come from one sample, sequenced in a study of blood T cell repertoires in COVID-19. Libraries were prepared by immunoSEQ multiplex PCR; TCRdb keeps only in-frame clonotypes and omits some of them. This sample has 250,000 or so clones, with around 86% found just once. The specimen sequenced was PBMCs or T cells enriched from blood (not recorded which). These receptors were collected from a man aged 35-49 years who had recovered from COVID-19.

The chain combines TRBV7-2 with TRBJ1-2; no clear D. Germline V gene sequence: CDR1 SGHTA, CDR2 FQGNSA. The germline V and J ends were trimmed by 6 bases and 4 bases, with 12 bases remaining between them. The CDR3 contains 13 residues. The DNA of the CDR3 is TGTGCCAGCAGAGTAGCATCCGGCTATGGCTACACCTTC. The encoded protein is CASRVASGYGYTF.

This clone was recorded a few times. The rearrangement links TRBV6-4 to TRBJ2-2, with D perhaps TRBD1 (5 bases). Between the trimmed V and J ends, which lost 6 bases and 1 base, there was a span of 12 bases. The CDR3 contains 15 residues. Germline CDR1 reads MRHNA; CDR2 reads SNTAGT. The chain's CDR3 is CASSPGPENTGELFF. CDR3 coding DNA: TGTGCCAGCAGCCCAGGGCCTGAGAACACCGGGGAGCTGTTTTTT.

The rearrangement joins TRBV7-2 to TRBJ1-2; D may be TRBD1 (6 bases). From germline, CDR1 is SGHTA and CDR2 FQGNSA. V shed 1 base and J shed 8 bases, with 14 bases lying between them. The CDR3 loop spans 14 amino acids. This CDR3 reads CASSLDAQGIGYTF. Written as DNA, the CDR3 is TGTGCCAGCAGCTTAGATGCACAGGGTATCGGCTACACCTTC. Together with reference TRBV7-2 and TRBJ1-2, the CDR3 gives the full variable domain: GAGVSQSPSNKVTEKGKDVELRCDPISGHTALYWYRQSLGQGLEFLIYFQGNSAPDKSGLPSDRFSAERTGGSVSTLTIQRTQQEDSAVYLCASSLDAQGIGYTFGSGTRLTVV.

This sequence joins TRBV3-1 (or the pseudogene TRBV3-2) and TRBJ2-5; D remains ambiguous. The germline V gene has CDR1 LGHDT and CDR2 YNNKEL (reference sequence). The CDR3 runs 15 residues. V was trimmed by 1 base and J by 7 bases, leaving 16 bases between them. The CDR3 protein is CASSQGTQRSGTQYF. CDR3 coding DNA: TGTGCCAGCAGCCAAGGTACTCAGAGGTCTGGGACCCAGTACTTC.

The chain uses TRBV18 and TRBJ1-2, with D hard to call. Germline V gives CDR1 KGHSH, CDR2 LQKENI. Trimming cost V 2 bases and J 0 bases, with 10 bases left between them. The CDR3 runs 15 residues. CDR3 loop: CASSPIGSTNYGYTF. CDR3 nucleotide sequence: TGTGCCAGCTCACCAATCGGGTCTACTAACTATGGCTACACCTTC.

The chain carries TRBV28 and TRBJ2-1; TRBD2 aligns across 12 bases. The CDR3 has 16 amino acids. Germline trimming cut 1 base from V and 6 bases from J; bases unmatched to any gene: 4. Looked up from germline, CDR1 is MDHEN and CDR2 is SYDVKM. Here the CDR3 DNA reads TGTGCCAGCAGTTTATTGACTAGCGGGAGCGGCAATGAGCAGTTCTTC. This gives the protein CASSLLTSGSGNEQFF.

The rearrangement links TRBV6-5 to TRBJ2-1; D is perhaps TRBD2 (6 bases). V gave up 6 bases and J gave up 10 bases, with 16 bases separating them. The CDR3 runs to 13 residues. Germline loops: CDR1 MNHEY, CDR2 SVGAGI. CDR3 residues: CASRFSGAQEQFF. CDR3 DNA: TGTGCCAGCAGATTCTCGGGAGCACAGGAGCAGTTCTTC.

This rearrangement joins TRBV10-3 to TRBJ2-3; 7 nucleotides align to TRBD2. The germline CDR1 and CDR2 sequences are ENHRY and SYGVKD. Trimming removed 2 bases from V and 1 base from J; junction bases left unmatched: 9. The CDR3 runs 17 residues. CDR3 sequence reads: CAISESVGGIGTDTQYF. The DNA of the CDR3 is TGTGCCATCAGTGAGAGTGTCGGGGGGATAGGCACAGATACGCAGTATTTT.

The chain carries TRBV7-3 and TRBJ2-2; unclear D gene. V was pared by 6 bases and J by 1 base, with 6 bases between. The germline V gene has CDR1 SGHTA and CDR2 FQGTGA. This CDR3 spans 13 amino acids. The CDR3 loop reads CASSSMNTGELFF. CDR3 bases: TGTGCCAGCAGTTCTATGAACACCGGGGAGCTGTTTTTT.

This clone was recorded once. V usage is TRBV4-1 and J usage is TRBJ2-5; 16 bases are a match to TRBD2. After removal of 0 bases from V and 5 bases from J, the junction contained 6 bases not matched to a gene. Looked up from germline, CDR1 is MGHRA and CDR2 is YSYEKL. The CDR3 is 18 residues long. The CDR3 bases are TGCGCCAGCAGCCAAGATCAGGGACTAGCGGGAGGGAGGGAGACCCAGTACTTC. Translated, it gives CASSQDQGLAGGRETQYF.